Below are 23 T cell receptor beta chains sequenced from a single sample in a study of OX40 agonist ivuxolimab in advanced cancers. TCRdb keeps only in-frame clones here, not all; method: immunoSEQ multiplex PCR. The sample lists 150,000 to 190,000 clones; 90% to 95% were seen once. The sequenced sample was CD4+ or CD8+ T cells sorted from blood, obtained in a trial of the OX40 agonist ivuxolimab. The receptor source for this set is an adult with an advanced solid tumor such as melanoma, head and neck, liver or kidney cancer.

The J gene is TRBJ2-1, the V gene TRBV5-1; TRBD1 might be the D (7 bases). The CDR3 runs to 17 residues. Germline CDR1 reads SGHRS; CDR2 reads YFSETQ. Trimming stripped 4 bases from V and 2 bases from J, with 19 bases between. The CDR3 region is CASSAPRGDSAYNEQFF. CDR3 in DNA: TGCGCCAGCAGCGCCCCCAGGGGGGACTCCGCCTACAATGAGCAGTTCTTC.

The chain carries TRBV5-1 and TRBJ1-1; TRBD1 matches at 7 bases. This CDR3 is 15 amino acids long. With V trimmed by 4 bases and J by 4 bases, 10 bases remained unmatched. The germline V gene has CDR1 SGHRS and CDR2 YFSETQ. The CDR3 DNA reads TGCGCCAGCAGCCCGACGACAGGGAGGGTCACTGAAGCTTTCTTT. Protein product: CASSPTTGRVTEAFF.

J is TRBJ2-2 and V is TRBV2, with TRBD1 as a possible D gene (5 bases). The CDR3 sequence is 17 residues long. CDR1 and CDR2 (germline): SNHLY, FYNNEI. Trimming took 4 bases from V and 2 from J, leaving 17 bases between them. CDR3 loop: CASSAQGNRINTGELFF. CDR3 DNA: TGTGCCAGCAGTGCCCAGGGCAATCGAATTAACACCGGGGAGCTGTTTTTT.

V gene TRBV28 combines with J gene TRBJ2-7; 10 nucleotides line up with TRBD2. Germline CDR1 reads MDHEN; CDR2 reads SYDVKM. J lost 2 bases, V lost 5 bases, and 9 bases had no gene match. This CDR3 has 16 amino acids. CDR3 sequence: CASSPASGSPTYEQYF. DNA for the CDR3: TGTGCCAGCAGTCCCGCTAGCGGGAGCCCTACCTACGAGCAGTACTTC.

J is TRBJ2-1 and V is TRBV5-4, with TRBD2 matching over 12 bases. With 4 bases clipped from V and 3 bases from J, the junction kept 2 bases outside the gene matches. CDR1 and CDR2 from the germline V gene are SGHNT and YYREEE (reference sequence). This CDR3 contains 15 residues. CDR3 loop: CASSPGLAGYNEQFF. DNA of the CDR3: TGTGCCAGCAGCCCGGGACTAGCGGGCTACAATGAGCAGTTCTTC.

The V and J genes are TRBV15 and TRBJ2-7; TRBD2 might be the D (6 bases). With 1 base removed from V and 3 bases from J, the gap between germline ends came to 13 bases. CDR1 is LNHNV and CDR2 is YYDKDF in the germline V gene (reference sequence). The CDR3 runs to 15 residues. The CDR3 here is CATSRGRLVGYEQYF. DNA for the CDR3: TGTGCCACCAGCAGAGGGCGACTAGTTGGCTACGAGCAGTACTTC.

The rearrangement links TRBV30 to TRBJ2-1; TRBD2 aligns across 13 bases. CDR1 and CDR2 from the germline V gene are GTSNPN and SVGIG (reference sequence). CDR3 size: 15 residues. V lost 8 bases and J lost 10; bases outside the gene matches: 14. The DNA of the CDR3 is TGTGCCGGGTCGTGGAAGGGACTAGCGGGAAAAGAGCAGTTCTTC. It translates to CAGSWKGLAGKEQFF.

V gene TRBV11-2 combines with J gene TRBJ2-1; 9 bases are a match to TRBD1. J lost 8 bases, V lost 5 bases, and 13 bases had no gene match. The length of the CDR3 is 16 residues. Germline-derived CDR1 and CDR2 are SGHAT and FQNNGV. The CDR3 loop is CASSARMGQGGDEQFF. CDR3 bases: TGTGCCAGCAGCGCAAGGATGGGACAGGGCGGGGATGAGCAGTTCTTC.

J is TRBJ1-6 and V is TRBV11-3; D unresolved. V was cut by 1 base and J by 7 bases, with 5 bases left in between. CDR1 and CDR2 (germline): SGHNT, YENEEA. This CDR3 has 13 residues. CDR3 DNA sequence: TGTGCCAGCAGCTTAGCGTTAAATTCACCCCTCCACTTT. This sequence encodes CASSLALNSPLHF.

The chain joins TRBV5-4 to TRBJ1-3; 7 bases agree with TRBD1. The CDR3 has 16 amino acids. Germline lookup yields CDR1 SGHNT and CDR2 YYREEE (reference sequence). The V segment lost 0 bases and the J segment 7 bases; nucleotides outside the gene matches: 10. The CDR3 DNA sequence: TGTGCCAGCAGCTTGGGCTGGGGCAGGGGGGCGAACACCATATATTTT. Its protein is CASSLGWGRGANTIYF.

This sequence joins TRBV12-5 and TRBJ2-1, with a weak D call TRBD1 (5 bases). The CDR3 runs 17 residues. V was clipped by 4 bases and J by 0 bases, with 16 bases between them. Germline values: CDR1 LGHNT, CDR2 FRNRAP. CDR3 sequence reads: CASGSPVGQSSYNEQFF. The CDR3 DNA sequence: TGTGCTAGTGGTTCCCCCGTGGGGCAGAGCTCCTACAATGAGCAGTTCTTC.

V and J are TRBV10-3 and TRBJ1-2; TRBD1 matches at 9 bases. J gave up 2 bases and V 3 bases, and 1 base lay outside the gene matches. Germline V gives CDR1 ENHRY, CDR2 SYGVKD. The CDR3 covers 14 residues. For the CDR3, the DNA is TGTGCCATCAGTGAAGGGACAGGGAACTATGGCTACACCTTC. Its protein is CAISEGTGNYGYTF.

This clone was observed once. For the CDR3, the DNA is TGTGCCAGCAGCTCTCCACCCGGGCAGCCCCAGCATTTT. Residues: CASSSPPGQPQHF. The chain joins TRBV11-2 to TRBJ1-5; no firm D call. V was clipped by 4 bases and J by 7 bases, with 11 bases between them. CDR3 length: 13 amino acids. Germline CDR1 is SGHAT and CDR2 is FQNNGV.

The V and J genes are TRBV28 and TRBJ2-4, with no clear D. This CDR3 has 14 residues. Per the germline V gene, CDR1 is MDHEN and CDR2 is SYDVKM. The V and J ends lost 4 bases and 3 bases respectively, with 10 bases between them. For the CDR3, the DNA is TGTGCCAGCAGTTCCACCCCGGGCAAAAACATTCAGTACTTC. Protein sequence: CASSSTPGKNIQYF.

The rearrangement uses TRBV5-4 and TRBJ2-1; D is possibly TRBD2 (6 bases). Deletions cut 4 bases from V and 9 bases from J, with 14 bases between. Germline CDR1 is SGHNT and CDR2 is YYREEE (reference sequence). The CDR3 extends over 13 amino acids. CDR3 region: CASSGGLSLEQFF. The CDR3 nucleotides are TGTGCCAGCAGCGGGGGACTCAGCCTTGAGCAGTTCTTC.

The table lists this clone with a count of one. J is TRBJ2-1 and V is TRBV28; 8 nucleotides match TRBD2. CDR1 is MDHEN and CDR2 is SYDVKM in the germline V gene. The CDR3 covers 13 residues. Trimming at V came to 8 bases and at J to 4 bases, leaving 4 bases not matched to a gene. The CDR3 protein is CASSTGGYNEQFF. The CDR3 nucleotides are TGTGCCAGCTCAACGGGGGGGTACAATGAGCAGTTCTTC.

The J gene is TRBJ2-7, the V gene TRBV10-3; D may match TRBD1 or TRBD2 (5 bases each). The germline CDR1 and CDR2 sequences are ENHRY and SYGVKD. Trimming pared 5 bases from V and 2 bases from J, leaving 13 bases between. The CDR3 length is 14 residues. The CDR3 DNA reads TGTGCCATCAGTCCCGAGGGGCAGGCCTACGAGCAGTACTTC. Protein sequence: CAISPEGQAYEQYF.

This CDR3 reads CASSLSGFQETQYF. The CDR3 region has the DNA TGTGCCAGCAGTTTATCGGGCTTCCAAGAGACCCAGTACTTC. The rearrangement joins TRBV27 to TRBJ2-5; D is uncertain. Looked up from germline, CDR1 is MNHEY and CDR2 is SMNVEV (reference sequence). V was trimmed by 0 bases and J by 1 base, leaving 6 bases between them. This CDR3 is 14 amino acids long.

The chain joins TRBV9 to TRBJ1-4; D might be TRBD1 (5 bases). This CDR3 region has 15 residues. The germline V gene encodes CDR1 SGDLS and CDR2 YYNGEE. The ends were cut back, 2 bases at V and 5 bases at J, with 13 bases in the middle. In DNA, the CDR3 is TGTGCCAGCAGCGTCGCGGGGGGAATCAATGAAAAACTGTTTTTT. Protein sequence: CASSVAGGINEKLFF.

The chain joins TRBV28 to TRBJ1-4; tentatively, D is TRBD1 (5 bases). Trimming pared 7 bases from V and 1 base from J, leaving 19 bases between. This CDR3 comprises 17 residues. Germline loops: CDR1 MDHEN, CDR2 SYDVKM. The CDR3 loop is CASTLDGWQGTNEKLFF. The CDR3 nucleotides are TGTGCCAGCACCCTAGATGGATGGCAGGGAACTAATGAAAAACTGTTTTTT. Together with reference TRBV28 and TRBJ1-4, the CDR3 gives the full variable domain: DVKVTQSSRYLVKRTGEKVFLECVQDMDHENMFWYRQDPGLGLRLIYFSYDVKMKEKGDIPEGYSVSREKKERFSLILESASTNQTSMYLCASTLDGWQGTNEKLFFGSGTQLSVL.

V usage is TRBV7-3 and J usage is TRBJ2-7; D is ambiguous. The CDR3 runs to 15 residues. Germline lookup yields CDR1 SGHTA and CDR2 FQGTGA. Trimming took 3 bases from V and 2 from J, leaving 14 bases between them. CDR3 loop: CASSFSVGAPYEQYF. In nucleotides, the CDR3 is TGTGCCAGCAGCTTTTCGGTGGGCGCGCCCTACGAGCAGTACTTC. The complete variable domain, with remaining parts taken from reference TRBV7-3 and TRBJ2-7, reads GAGVSQTPSNKVTEKGKYVELRCDPISGHTALYWYRQSLGQGPEFLIYFQGTGAADDSGLPNDRFFAVRPEGSVSTLKIQRTERGDSAVYLCASSFSVGAPYEQYFGPGTRLTVT.

This clone occurred once. The rearrangement links TRBV19 to TRBJ2-3, with 7 bases aligning to TRBD1. Germline trimming cut 5 bases from V and 2 bases from J; bases unmatched to any gene: 10. Germline-derived CDR1 and CDR2 are LNHDA and SQIVND (reference sequence). CDR3 length: 16 residues. Written as DNA, the CDR3 is TGTGCCAGTAGTGGGTTCCGAACAGGGGTCACAGATACGCAGTATTTT. This sequence encodes CASSGFRTGVTDTQYF.

CDR3 residues: CASSLERGTSTDTQYF. The DNA of the CDR3 is TGCGCCAGCAGCTTGGAGCGGGGGACTAGCACAGATACGCAGTATTTT. The V gene is TRBV5-1, the J gene TRBJ2-3, with 8 bases fitting TRBD2. The germline CDR1 and CDR2 sequences are SGHRS and YFSETQ. Unmatched junction bases numbered 3, after V lost 0 bases and J lost 0 bases. This CDR3 has 16 residues.